The 17 T cell receptor beta chains below all came from one sample that was sequenced in a study of memory CD4+ T cells and cytomegalovirus serostatus. Clones were sequenced by immunoSEQ multiplex PCR, and TCRdb holds only the in-frame ones, with some missing. The table has approximately 60,000 clones, over 70% seen once. The sort gate was single viable CD3+CD4+CD8-CD45RO+ cells for memory CD4+ T cells. Material: memory CD4+ T cells from blood. Receptors were obtained from an adult in good health and CMV-seropositive.

This clone was detected once. The gene calls are TRBV9 and TRBJ1-1; no firm D call. In germline, CDR1 is SGDLS, CDR2 YYNGEE. This CDR3 region has 14 residues. V lost 10 bases and J 1 base, leaving 17 bases between the germline ends. CDR3 amino acids: CASSGSAPNTEAFF. The CDR3 DNA follows: TGTGCCTCCTCCGGGTCAGCGCCGAACACTGAAGCTTTCTTT.

The V gene is TRBV6-6, the J gene TRBJ1-2; D remains unclear. V lost 0 bases and J lost 3, with 5 bases in between. There are 13 residues in the CDR3. Germline values: CDR1 MNHNY, CDR2 SVGAGI (reference sequence). In nucleotides, the CDR3 is TGTGCCAGCAGTTACTCAGACGACTATGGCTACACCTTC. It specifies CASSYSDDYGYTF.

This chain uses TRBV6-6 with TRBJ2-2; possible D gene TRBD2, 6 bases. Per germline, CDR1 MNHNY and CDR2 SVGAGI (reference sequence). Trimming took off 6 bases at V and 6 bases at J, with 17 bases between the two ends. This CDR3 region has 15 residues. CDR3 nucleotides: TGTGCCAGCAGCCGAGACGGGAGCAAATCCGGGGAGCTGTTTTTT. Amino acid sequence: CASSRDGSKSGELFF.

Turning to this clone: The same CDR3 is also encoded by other DNA sequences in this sample. The gene calls are TRBV19 and TRBJ2-5; 7 positions match TRBD2. The germline CDR1 and CDR2 sequences are LNHDA and SQIVND (reference sequence). V was pared by 9 bases and J by 5 bases, with 6 bases of the junction left unmatched. The CDR3 is 12 amino acids. The CDR3 protein is CASRLAGETQYF. Here the CDR3 DNA reads TGTGCCAGCCGACTAGCTGGGGAGACCCAGTACTTC.

The chain recombines TRBV7-2 with TRBJ1-1; 9 bases are a match to TRBD1. The V and J ends lost 5 bases and 0 bases, in that order; junction bases with no gene match: 4. Germline V lookup: CDR1 SGHTA, CDR2 FQGNSA. The CDR3 is made up of 15 amino acids. As DNA, the CDR3 is TGTGCCAGCAGCGCCCACAGGGGGCTGAACACTGAAGCTTTCTTT. It translates to CASSAHRGLNTEAFF. The full variable domain, in which reference TRBV7-2 and TRBJ1-1 provide the parts outside the CDR3, is GAGVSQSPSNKVTEKGKDVELRCDPISGHTALYWYRQSLGQGLEFLIYFQGNSAPDKSGLPSDRFSAERTGGSVSTLTIQRTQQEDSAVYLCASSAHRGLNTEAFFGQGTRLTVV.

The chain employs TRBV5-1 and TRBJ2-3, with D possibly being TRBD1 (5 bases). CDR3 length: 15 amino acids. Trimming left V 7 bases short and J 4 bases short, with 19 bases between. Germline V gives CDR1 SGHRS, CDR2 YFSETQ. The CDR3 bases are TGCGCCAGCGGGCTGACAGACTTTGGGGCAGATACGCAGTATTTT. It translates to CASGLTDFGADTQYF.

The chain couples TRBV30 to TRBJ1-2; D is ambiguous. Trimming took 0 bases from V and 5 from J, leaving 10 bases between them. This CDR3 comprises 13 residues. Looked up from germline, CDR1 is GTSNPN and CDR2 is SVGIG (reference sequence). CDR3 protein: CAWSVRSQYGYTF. CDR3 DNA: TGTGCCTGGAGTGTACGGTCCCAATATGGCTACACCTTC.

The chain is built from TRBV7-8 and TRBJ1-1; 7 nucleotides agree with TRBD1. Per germline, CDR1 SGHVS and CDR2 FQNEAQ. V lost 1 base, J lost 1 base, and 0 bases stayed unmatched. This CDR3 region has 14 residues. The CDR3 is CASSLGQGNTEAFF. The CDR3 DNA follows: TGTGCCAGCAGCTTAGGACAGGGGAACACTGAAGCTTTCTTT.

The rearrangement joins TRBV19 to TRBJ2-1; 13 nucleotides match TRBD2. The CDR3 extends over 15 amino acids. From germline, CDR1 is LNHDA and CDR2 SQIVND (reference sequence). V lost 5 bases and J lost 6; bases outside the gene matches: 4. The CDR3 sequence: CASSPGLAGINEQFF. CDR3 nucleotide sequence: TGTGCCAGTAGTCCGGGACTAGCGGGAATCAATGAGCAGTTCTTC.

The genes are TRBV11-2 and TRBJ2-1; maybe TRBD2 (6 bases). There are 15 residues in the CDR3. Trimming took off 5 bases at V and 6 bases at J, with 17 bases between the two ends. CDR1 and CDR2 (germline): SGHAT, FQNNGV. The CDR3 region has the DNA TGTGCCAGCAGCCCCCCCGGCGGGGCCCTCAATGAGCAGTTCTTC. Residues: CASSPPGGALNEQFF.

The chain uses TRBV7-2 and TRBJ2-1; 11 bases align to TRBD2. Unmatched junction bases numbered 0, after V lost 2 bases and J lost 6 bases. The CDR3 covers 14 residues. CDR1 and CDR2 from the germline V gene are SGHTA and FQGNSA. CDR3 sequence: CASSLTSGSNEQFF. DNA for the CDR3: TGTGCCAGCAGCTTAACTAGCGGGAGCAATGAGCAGTTCTTC.

Points on this clone: Sequence at one end of the junction differs from germline and may be a read error. The chain employs TRBV15 and TRBJ1-3; 7 bases align to TRBD1. CDR1 is LNHNV and CDR2 is YYDKDF in the germline V gene (reference sequence). There are 14 residues in the CDR3. DNA of the CDR3: TGTGCCACCAGCAGAGGCGGGACAGACCGTTGGCAAGCCTTT. Protein sequence: CATSRGGTDRWQAF.

V gene TRBV14 combines with J gene TRBJ1-2, with D perhaps matching TRBD1 (5 bases). Germline CDR1 is SGHDN and CDR2 is FVKESK. This CDR3 spans 13 amino acids. Trimming removed 3 bases from V and 2 bases from J, with 7 bases in between. CDR3: CASSQGQNYGYTF. The CDR3, as DNA: TGTGCCAGCAGCCAGGGGCAGAACTATGGCTACACCTTC.

The chain employs TRBV29-1 and TRBJ2-5; the D is unclear. The germline V and J ends were trimmed by 5 bases and 3 bases, with 10 bases remaining between them. In germline, CDR1 is SQVTM, CDR2 ANQGSEA. This CDR3 has 12 amino acids. CDR3: CSVSPFEETQYF. DNA for the CDR3: TGCAGCGTTTCTCCCTTCGAAGAGACCCAGTACTTC.

The table lists this clone with a few counts. The rearrangement uses TRBV5-1 and TRBJ1-5, with 7 bases lining up with TRBD1. This CDR3 spans 14 amino acids. Germline V gene lookup returns CDR1 SGHRS and CDR2 YFSETQ. V trimming: 0 bases; J trimming: 8 bases; junction bases outside the gene matches: 5. The CDR3 spells CASSLAQGVEPQHF. CDR3 DNA sequence: TGCGCCAGCAGCTTGGCCCAGGGGGTTGAGCCCCAGCATTTT.

The chain is built from TRBV29-1 and TRBJ1-1; the D gene is possibly TRBD1 (5 bases). Trimming left V 7 bases short and J 0 bases short, with 6 bases between. Germline CDR1 is SQVTM and CDR2 is ANQGSEA. The CDR3 runs 11 residues. CDR3 nucleotides: TGCAGCGCAGGGCTGAACACTGAAGCTTTCTTT. Its protein product is CSAGLNTEAFF.

The V gene is TRBV10-2, the J gene TRBJ2-7; D gene uncertain. Trimming removed 5 bases from V and 7 bases from J, with 15 bases in between. CDR3 length equals 13 residues. Germline assignment: CDR1 WSHSY and CDR2 SAAADI. In DNA, the CDR3 is TGCGCCAGCAGTAGGTATCCTATGGGGGAGCAGTACGTC. Its translation: CASSRYPMGEQYV.